The source of this T cell receptor (beta chain) is a study of control samples from healthy donors and cancer patients. TCRdb keeps only in-frame clones here, not all; method: immunoSEQ multiplex PCR. The sample holds roughly 150,000 clones, just over 85% seen once. This clone was recorded a few times. The sequenced sample was blood. The receptor comes from a man in his late teens or twenties in good health.

DNA for the CDR3: TGTGCCAGCAGCGTAACAGGGGGCTACGACGAGCAGTACTTC. Translating it yields CASSVTGGYDEQYF. The J gene is TRBJ2-7, the V gene TRBV9; TRBD1 matches 9 bases. This CDR3 spans 14 amino acids. Trimming cost V 1 base and J 5 bases; bases outside gene matches: 4. Germline V lookup: CDR1 SGDLS, CDR2 YYNGEE. Variable domain in full (rest from reference TRBV9 and TRBJ2-7): DSGVTQTPKHLITATGQRVTLRCSPRSGDLSVYWYQQSLDQGLQFLIQYYNGEERAKGNILERFSAQQFPDLHSELNLSSLELGDSALYFCASSVTGGYDEQYFGPGTRLTVT.